The 10 T cell receptor beta chains given below trace back to one sample, sequenced in a study of T cells in Graves' hyperthyroidism and ophthalmopathy. What was amplified from RNA transcripts were TCR beta CDR3 regions. RT-PCR in the first round (using the HTBI primer set) targeted the TCR CDR3. From the multiplex PCR reads, TCRdb called clonotypes with MiXCR, one entry per CDR3 protein. The profile shows some 500,000 distinct CDR3 sequences, 15% to 20% of them singletons. The sequenced sample was blood. All receptors come from a woman between 25 and 40 years old with Graves' ophthalmopathy.

The chain uses TRBV5-6 and TRBJ1-2; a possible D gene is TRBD1 (5 bases). V dropped 5 bases and J dropped 5 bases, with 22 bases sitting between them. The V gene's germline CDR1 is SGHDT and CDR2 YYEEEE. CDR3 length equals 16 residues. CDR3 protein: CASRRTLGGTGYGYTF. Written as DNA, the CDR3 is TGTGCCAGCAGGCGAACGTTAGGTGGGACGGGGTATGGCTACACCTTC.

This clonotype appeared many times. The chain has TRBV20-1 and TRBJ2-3, with D perhaps matching TRBD2 (6 bases). V was cut by 5 bases and J by 3 bases, with 15 bases left in between. The CDR3 spans 14 residues. The germline gives CDR1 DFQATT, CDR2 SNEGSKA (reference sequence). CDR3 in DNA: TGCAGTGCTCCCTCAGCGGGTGGAACAGATACGCAGTATTTT. It codes for CSAPSAGGTDTQYF.

The rearrangement links TRBV5-5 to TRBJ1-2; D is unresolved. With 2 bases removed from V and 1 base from J, the gap between germline ends came to 12 bases. Germline V gene sequence: CDR1 SGHKS, CDR2 YYEKEE (reference sequence). There are 15 residues in the CDR3. CDR3 in DNA: TGTGCCAGCAGCTTCCTCGGGAACCTTAACTATGGCTACACCTTC. This encodes CASSFLGNLNYGYTF.

Many counts were recorded for this clonotype. The genes are TRBV12-3 or TRBV12-4 and TRBJ2-5; TRBD1 might be the D (5 bases). The CDR3 runs 13 residues. V was cut by 4 bases and J by 4 bases, with 10 bases left in between. CDR3 nucleotide sequence: TGTGCCAGCAGTTCGGACATCCGAGAGACCCAGTACTTC. Protein: CASSSDIRETQYF.

The chain is built from TRBV28 and TRBJ2-7, with 9 bases lining up with TRBD1. The junction had 8 bases not matched to a gene; V was cut back by 6 bases and J by 5 bases. Germline loops: CDR1 MDHEN, CDR2 SYDVKM. This CDR3 has 14 amino acids. The CDR3 is CASSRTGTGNEQYF. CDR3 bases: TGTGCCAGCAGCCGCACCGGGACAGGGAACGAGCAGTACTTC.

This chain links TRBV7-3 with TRBJ1-3; possibly TRBD1 for D (6 bases). CDR3 size: 12 residues. Germline CDR1 is SGHTA and CDR2 is FQGTGA. Trimming stripped 11 bases from V and 1 base from J, with 9 bases between. The CDR3 DNA is TGTGCCTCAGGGGATTCTGGAAACACCATATATTTT. Its protein product is CASGDSGNTIYF. Based on the CDR3 plus reference TRBV7-3 and TRBJ1-3, the full variable domain is GAGVSQTPSNKVTEKGKYVELRCDPISGHTALYWYRQSLGQGPEFLIYFQGTGAADDSGLPNDRFFAVRPEGSVSTLKIQRTERGDSAVYLCASGDSGNTIYFGEGSWLTVV.

This clonotype was seen more than once but under ten times. This chain joins TRBV4-3 and TRBJ1-2; D is perhaps TRBD1 (6 bases). In germline, CDR1 is LGHNA, CDR2 YSLEER. The CDR3 contains 17 residues. V lost 0 bases to trimming and J lost 4 bases, with 18 bases between them. In DNA form, the CDR3 reads TGCGCCAGCAGCCAAGATCTCTCTGGGGGCAAGATCTATGGCTACACCTTC. Protein product: CASSQDLSGGKIYGYTF.

CDR3 nucleotides: TGTGCCTGGAGTCCCCTTGGACAGGGTTACACCGGGGAGCTGTTTTTT. Amino acid sequence: CAWSPLGQGYTGELFF. V and J are TRBV30 and TRBJ2-2, with TRBD1 identical over 8 bases. Germline CDR1 GTSNPN, CDR2 SVGIG (reference sequence). V trimming: 2 bases; J trimming: 3 bases; junction bases outside the gene matches: 8. This CDR3 has 16 amino acids.

The chain uses TRBV12-3 or TRBV12-4 and TRBJ1-5; D might be TRBD1 (6 bases). Trimming left V 1 base short and J 7 bases short, with 8 bases between. CDR3 size: 13 residues. CDR3 DNA sequence: TGTGCCAGCAGTTTAGAGGACAGACAGCCCCAGCATTTT. Translated, it gives CASSLEDRQPQHF.

This clonotype was seen many times. The chain recombines TRBV20-1 with TRBJ2-5, with 8 bases lining up with TRBD1. V gave up 4 bases and J gave up 7 bases; unmatched junction bases: 11. The germline V gene encodes CDR1 DFQATT and CDR2 SNEGSKA (reference sequence). The CDR3 runs 14 residues. This chain's CDR3 is CSATGQGLKGTQYF. The CDR3 region has the DNA TGCAGTGCTACCGGACAGGGCCTTAAAGGGACCCAGTACTTC.